This is a list of T cell receptor beta chains from one sample in a study of OX40 agonist ivuxolimab in advanced cancers. Libraries were prepared by immunoSEQ multiplex PCR; TCRdb keeps only in-frame clonotypes and omits some of them. The data show over 80,000 clones, under 95% seen once. Source: CD4+ or CD8+ T cells sorted from blood, taken in a trial of the OX40 agonist ivuxolimab. All receptors derive from an adult with an advanced solid tumor such as melanoma, head and neck, liver or kidney cancer. The CDR3 runs from the conserved cysteine through the conserved F or W. A D gene is named only where the DNA matches it firmly. Some rows have no size entry. The others give once, few or many, or a class for an expanded clone.

V,D,J,size,DNA,CDR3
TRBV7-3,TRBD1,TRBJ1-1,.,TGTGCCAGCAGCTCCGGGACAGGGGTAACTTTCTTT,CASSSGTGVTFF
TRBV7-3,.,TRBJ2-3,.,TGTGCCAGCAGCCCGAGGGCTAGCAGATGGACAGATACGCAGTATTTT,CASSPRASRWTDTQYF
TRBV10-1,.,TRBJ1-5,.,TGCGCCAGCAGTGATTTGGGCAGTAATAGCAATCAGCCCCAGCATTTT,CASSDLGSNSNQPQHF
TRBV5-1,.,TRBJ2-1,.,TGCGCCAGCAGCTTGGGGTCTTCCGCGGGCTCCTACAATGAGCAGTTCTTC,CASSLGSSAGSYNEQFF
TRBV11-3,.,TRBJ2-5,.,TGTGCCAGCAGTTTATCCGGGCAGGGGGGGGAGACCCAGTACTTC,CASSLSGQGGETQYF
TRBV7-2,TRBD2,TRBJ2-7,once,TGTGCCAGCAGCTTAGGAGCACTAGCGGGAGCCTACGAGCAGTACTTC,CASSLGALAGAYEQYF
TRBV28,TRBD2,TRBJ2-5,.,TGTGCCAGCAGACCTCGACTAGCGGAAGTGGATGGAAGAGAGACCCAGTACTTC,CASRPRLAEVDGRETQYF
TRBV5-8,.,TRBJ1-1,.,TGTGCCAGCAGCTTGGGCGCGGGGCTGAGAACTGAAGCTTTCTTT,CASSLGAGLRTEAFF
TRBV19,TRBD1,TRBJ2-5,.,TGTGCCAGTCGATCAGGGGGCAGGGAGACCCAGTACTTC,CASRSGGRETQYF
TRBV7-2,TRBD1,TRBJ1-1,.,TGTGCCAGCAGCGGCGAGGACAGGGTAGTGGCTTTCTTT,CASSGEDRVVAFF
TRBV19,.,TRBJ1-2,once,TGTGCCAGTCGGAGAAGTTTGGGCTATGGCTACACCTTC,CASRRSLGYGYTF
TRBV11-3,.,TRBJ2-2,.,TGTGCCAGCAGCTTAGACTATGACACCGGGGAGCTGTTTTTT,CASSLDYDTGELFF
TRBV4-2,TRBD2,TRBJ2-1,.,TGTGCCAGCAGCCAAACTAGCGGGAGAAGGGATGAGCAGTTCTTC,CASSQTSGRRDEQFF
TRBV4-2,.,TRBJ1-2,.,TGTGCCAGCAGCCAAGATATGAGGGCCGGATATGGCTACACCTTC,CASSQDMRAGYGYTF
TRBV19,TRBD1,TRBJ1-1,.,TGTGCCAGTGGGGGGCGAACAGGGGTTTACACTGAAGCTTTCTTT,CASGGRTGVYTEAFF
TRBV7-2,.,TRBJ1-1,.,TGTGCCAGCAGCTTATCCAGTATGAACACTGAAGCTTTCTTT,CASSLSSMNTEAFF
TRBV5-6,.,TRBJ2-3,.,TGTGCCAGCAGCTTCTGGACGGGCACAGATACGCAGTATTTT,CASSFWTGTDTQYF
TRBV19,TRBD2,TRBJ2-2,.,TGTGCCAGTAGTATGGAGGGACTAGTCGACGGGGAGCTGTTTTTT,CASSMEGLVDGELFF
TRBV9,TRBD1,TRBJ2-3,.,TGTGCCAGCAGCGCCGGACAGGGGTACACAGATACGCAGTATTTT,CASSAGQGYTDTQYF
TRBV5-4,TRBD1,TRBJ1-1,once,TGTGCCAGCAGCCAAGAGGGTGGGACAGGGAAAGCTTTCTTT,CASSQEGGTGKAFF
TRBV5-1,.,TRBJ2-3,.,TGCGCCAGCAGCCTTAGCACAGATACGCAGTATTTT,CASSLSTDTQYF
TRBV28,.,TRBJ2-7,.,TGTGCCAGCAGTCCCCCCAAGGGTGGTTCCTACGAGCAGTACTTC,CASSPPKGGSYEQYF
TRBV27,.,TRBJ2-1,once,TGTGCCAACAGGGGACGAGCGGGCCAGTTCTTC,CANRGRAGQFF
TRBV15,TRBD1,TRBJ1-2,once,TGTGCCACCAGCAGAACGACAGGGGACTATGGCTACACCTTC,CATSRTTGDYGYTF
TRBV28,.,TRBJ1-4,.,TGTGCCAGCAGTTTAAGGGGGGAAAAACTGTTTTTT,CASSLRGEKLFF
TRBV19,TRBD2,TRBJ2-7,once,TGTGCCAGTAGTATCCGCGGGAGAGGCTACGAGCAGTACTTC,CASSIRGRGYEQYF
TRBV6-6,.,TRBJ1-2,.,TGTGCCAGCAGCCCACAGGGAAGCTATGGCTACACCTTC,CASSPQGSYGYTF
TRBV27,.,TRBJ2-5,.,TGTGCCAGCAGTTTTCAGAACCAAGAGACCCAGTACTTC,CASSFQNQETQYF
TRBV27,.,TRBJ2-7,.,TGTGCCAGCAAAACCTACGAGCAGTACTTC,CASKTYEQYF
TRBV4-3,TRBD1,TRBJ2-2,.,TGCGCCAGCAGCCAGGACAGGACAAGGAACACCGGGGAGCTGTTTTTT,CASSQDRTRNTGELFF
TRBV5-1,TRBD2,TRBJ2-5,few,TGCGCCAGCAGCTCAACTAGCGGGAGTGCCCGAGAAGAGACCCAGTACTTC,CASSSTSGSAREETQYF
TRBV5-1,.,TRBJ2-5,.,TGCGCCAGCAGCTTCGGGGTCAGGGCCCTGGAGACCCAGTACTTC,CASSFGVRALETQYF
TRBV19,.,TRBJ2-1,.,TGTGCCAGTAGTCCCCCCGGGACCTTCTCGGGTGAGCAGTTCTTC,CASSPPGTFSGEQFF
TRBV19,TRBD1,TRBJ1-2,.,TGTGCCACCGAAGACAGGGCGGGGGATAAAAGTCGCTATGGCTACACCTTC,CATEDRAGDKSRYGYTF
TRBV28,TRBD1,TRBJ1-5,.,TGTGCCAGCTGCTTGGAACAGGGGGGTCAGCCCCAGCATTTT,CASCLEQGGQPQHF
TRBV27,TRBD1,TRBJ2-6,.,TGTGCCAGCAGAAAGACAGGGGCTGGGGCCAACGTCCTGACTTTC,CASRKTGAGANVLTF
TRBV6-6,.,TRBJ2-7,.,TGTGCCAGCAGTTACTTATGGCAGGAGGTCTACGAGCAGTACTTC,CASSYLWQEVYEQYF
TRBV19,TRBD2,TRBJ2-5,.,TGTGCCACCCAGACTAGCGGGAGGGCCCAAGAGACCCAGTACTTC,CATQTSGRAQETQYF
TRBV28,.,TRBJ2-1,.,TGTGCCAGCTCTGGCCGGTTTTTCTACAATGAGCAGTTCTTC,CASSGRFFYNEQFF
TRBV15,TRBD1,TRBJ2-7,.,TGTGCCAGTTCAGGGGGCTACGAGCAGTACTTC,CASSGGYEQYF
TRBV5-8,TRBD1,TRBJ1-3,.,TGTGCCAGCAGCCCTAGACAGGGGGCGCGAGGAAACACCATATATTTT,CASSPRQGARGNTIYF
TRBV19,.,TRBJ1-4,.,TGTGCCAGTAGAAGACAGGCCAATGAAAAACTGTTTTTT,CASRRQANEKLFF
TRBV6-6,.,TRBJ2-7,.,TGTGCCACCTTGGACAGTCTGTTCTCCTACGAGCAGTACTTC,CATLDSLFSYEQYF
TRBV6-6,.,TRBJ1-5,.,TGTGCCAGCAGTCGGTACTATAGCAATCAGCCCCAGCATTTT,CASSRYYSNQPQHF
TRBV28,.,TRBJ1-1,.,TGTGCCAGCAGTCTCACTTCGGGACACACAAAAGCTTTCTTT,CASSLTSGHTKAFF
TRBV7-2,TRBD2,TRBJ2-7,once,TGTGCCAGCAGCTTAAGTGGACTAGCCTCCTACGAGCAGTACTTC,CASSLSGLASYEQYF
TRBV6-6,.,TRBJ2-3,.,TGTGCCAGCAGAACTAGCTCACCAGATACGCAGTATTTT,CASRTSSPDTQYF
TRBV9,TRBD2,TRBJ2-1,.,TGTGCCAGCAGCGTAGATCCTAAGAATCTAGCGGGAGTCAATGAGCAGTTCTTC,CASSVDPKNLAGVNEQFF
TRBV7-2,.,TRBJ1-2,.,TGTGCCAGCAGCTTAGGATCCTTTAACTATGGCTACACCTTC,CASSLGSFNYGYTF
TRBV11-2,TRBD2,TRBJ2-1,.,TGTGCCAGCAGCCGCCATAGCGGGAGGGCCAGGTCCTACAATGAGCAGTTCTTC,CASSRHSGRARSYNEQFF
TRBV5-1,TRBD2,TRBJ2-5,once,TGCGCCAGCAGCTTGCGTAGCGGGAGGGCCGGGGAGACCCAGTACTTC,CASSLRSGRAGETQYF
TRBV25-1,TRBD2,TRBJ2-7,.,TGTGCCAGCAGGGGAAGCGGGAGGGACTACGAGCAGTACTTC,CASRGSGRDYEQYF